This passage covers 17 T cell receptor beta chains from one sample sequenced in a study of identical twins. One entry per CDR3 protein, called by TCRdb with MiXCR from the 5' RACE reads. The repertoire holds 130,000 to 150,000 distinct CDR3 sequences, with under 4.5% as singletons. Source material: memory T cells sorted from blood. These receptors came from a man between 18 and 35 years old in good health.

The gene calls are TRBV14 and TRBJ2-5, with D perhaps matching TRBD2 (6 bases). This CDR3 contains 17 residues. Germline CDR1 and CDR2: SGHDN and FVKESK. Deletions cut 1 base from V and 2 bases from J, with 17 bases between. The CDR3 DNA reads as TGTGCCAGCAGCCAAGGGGTCCTGGCGGGAAAACAAGAGACCCAGTACTTC. The encoded protein is CASSQGVLAGKQETQYF. Supplemented by reference TRBV14 and TRBJ2-5, the full variable domain reads EAGVTQFPSHSVIEKGQTVTLRCDPISGHDNLYWYRRVMGKEIKFLLHFVKESKQDESGMPNNRFLAERTGGTYSTLKVQPAELEDSGVYFCASSQGVLAGKQETQYFGPGTRLLVL.

This clonotype was counted ten times or more. J is TRBJ2-7 and V is TRBV9, with D possibly being TRBD2 (5 bases). Germline V gene sequence: CDR1 SGDLS, CDR2 YYNGEE. CDR3 length: 14 amino acids. V was cut by 0 bases and J by 6 bases, with 13 bases left in between. Here the CDR3 DNA reads TGTGCCAGCAGCGTAGCTTATCGAGGGTCCGAGCAGTACTTC. Its protein product is CASSVAYRGSEQYF.

The chain recombines TRBV15 with TRBJ1-1; 7 bases agree with TRBD1. CDR1 is LNHNV, CDR2 YYDKDF, per germline (reference sequence). The CDR3 is made up of 14 amino acids. The V and J ends lost 5 bases and 4 bases, in that order; junction bases with no gene match: 7. As DNA, the CDR3 is TGTGCCACCAGCCGAAACAGGGGAGGCACTGAAGCTTTCTTT. It is translated as CATSRNRGGTEAFF. The variable domain in full, with the rest retrieved from reference TRBV15 and TRBJ1-1, is DAMVIQNPRYQVTQFGKPVTLSCSQTLNHNVMYWYQQKSSQAPKLLFHYYDKDFNNEADTPDNFQSRRPNTSFCFLDIRSPGLGDTAMYLCATSRNRGGTEAFFGQGTRLTVV.

The sample holds many counts of this clonotype. The V gene is TRBV19, the J gene TRBJ1-1; a weak D match, TRBD1 (5 bases). The germline V and J ends were trimmed by 7 bases and 0 bases, with 18 bases remaining between them. Per the germline V gene, CDR1 is LNHDA and CDR2 is SQIVND (reference sequence). This CDR3 is 16 amino acids long. The CDR3 here is CASNLGTLVMNTEAFF. The CDR3 DNA is TGTGCCAGTAATCTAGGGACGTTAGTTATGAACACTGAAGCTTTCTTT.

The sample holds one count of this clonotype. A much larger clonotype is one base distant, so this may be a read error. The chain uses TRBV21-1 and TRBJ2-7; the table's D call TRBD1 went unverified against the DNA. TRBV21-1 is described as a pseudogene. This CDR3 spans 15 amino acids. The CDR3 loop is CASSEDRGLSREQYV. CDR3 nucleotides: TGTGCCAGCAGTGAGGACAGGGGGCTCTCTAGGGAGCAGTACGTC.

Many counts were recorded for this clonotype. The rearrangement links TRBV7-8 to TRBJ2-3; no reliable D call. From germline, CDR1 is SGHVS and CDR2 FQNEAQ. The V end lost 5 bases, the J end lost 5 bases, and 8 bases lay between the germline ends. CDR3 length: 12 amino acids. CDR3 amino acids: CASSPVEDTQYF. The CDR3 nucleotides are TGTGCCAGCAGCCCCGTGGAAGATACGCAGTATTTT. Filled out from reference TRBV7-8 and TRBJ2-3, the complete variable domain reads GAGVSQSPRYKVAKRGQDVALRCDPISGHVSLFWYQQALGQGPEFLTYFQNEAQLDKSGLPSDRFFAERPEGSVSTLKIQRTQQEDSAVYLCASSPVEDTQYFGPGTRLTVL.

This clonotype appeared many times. V is TRBV12-3 or TRBV12-4 and J is TRBJ1-4; a possible D gene is TRBD1 (5 bases). This CDR3 contains 15 residues. The ends were cut back, 6 bases at V and 6 bases at J, with 17 bases in the middle. The CDR3 is CASSQALRGDEKLFF. DNA of the CDR3: TGTGCCAGCAGCCAGGCTTTGCGGGGCGATGAAAAACTGTTTTTT.

In its sample, this clonotype was seen many times. The chain carries TRBV5-1 and TRBJ2-5; D might be TRBD1 or TRBD2, each matching 5 bases. Germline V lookup: CDR1 SGHRS, CDR2 YFSETQ. This CDR3 has 13 residues. Deletions cut 4 bases from V and 3 bases from J, with 10 bases between. As DNA, the CDR3 is TGCGCCAGCAGCACCGGGGCCGAAGAGACCCAGTACTTC. Encoded protein: CASSTGAEETQYF.

This clonotype came up many times. The J gene is TRBJ2-7, the V gene TRBV7-9; D is unclear. The CDR3 covers 14 residues. Between the trimmed V and J ends, which lost 8 bases and 4 bases, there was a span of 18 bases. Germline V gives CDR1 SEHNR, CDR2 FQNEAQ (reference sequence). The CDR3 DNA reads TGTGCCAGCTTCGGGCTAGAGGATGGGTACGAGCAGTACTTC. Translating gives CASFGLEDGYEQYF.

This clonotype was detected ten times or more. The V and J genes are TRBV20-1 and TRBJ2-2; the D is unclear. The CDR3 is 16 residues long. From germline, CDR1 is DFQATT and CDR2 SNEGSKA (reference sequence). V dropped 3 bases and J dropped 5 bases, with 19 bases sitting between them. The CDR3 is CSARADWESLTGELFF. Here the CDR3 DNA reads TGCAGTGCTAGGGCGGATTGGGAAAGTTTAACCGGGGAGCTGTTTTTT.

The chain has TRBV5-6 and TRBJ1-5; 10 nucleotides align to TRBD1. J was trimmed by 7 bases and V by 5 bases; bases with no gene match: 9. Looked up from germline, CDR1 is SGHDT and CDR2 is YYEEEE. CDR3 length: 15 amino acids. The CDR3 nucleotides read TGTGCCAGCAGAAAGGGACAGGGGTTAAGCCAGCCCCAGCATTTT. Its protein is CASRKGQGLSQPQHF.

This clonotype was picked up many times. V usage is TRBV20-1 and J usage is TRBJ2-1; D call uncertain. Germline-derived CDR1 and CDR2 are DFQATT and SNEGSKA (reference sequence). The CDR3 has 11 residues. The V end lost 3 bases, the J end lost 4 bases, and 4 bases lay between the germline ends. The CDR3 here is CSARPYNEQFF. The CDR3 DNA follows: TGCAGTGCTAGGCCTTACAATGAGCAGTTCTTC.

This clonotype was seen more than once but under ten times. The rearrangement uses TRBV7-6 and TRBJ2-7; D is possibly TRBD1 or TRBD2 (6 bases each). Germline CDR1 reads SGHVS; CDR2 reads FNYEAQ. Trimming took 1 base from V and 8 from J, leaving 9 bases between them. The CDR3 contains 12 residues. DNA of the CDR3: TGTGCCAGCAGCTTAGGGGGGGCCAAGCAGTACTTC. Its protein product is CASSLGGAKQYF.

In its sample, this clonotype was seen many times. The V and J genes are TRBV10-3 and TRBJ2-3; D ambiguous. Germline V gene lookup returns CDR1 ENHRY and CDR2 SYGVKD. The ends were cut back, 6 bases at V and 2 bases at J, with 9 bases in the middle. The CDR3 has 13 amino acids. CDR3 DNA sequence: TGTGCCATCAGACCAAAGGACACAGATACGCAGTATTTT. It is translated as CAIRPKDTDTQYF.

The chain recombines TRBV5-6 with TRBJ1-1; D possibly corresponds to TRBD1 (6 bases). The CDR3 consists of 14 residues. Trimming removed 2 bases from V and 4 bases from J, with 12 bases in between. The germline CDR1 and CDR2 sequences are SGHDT and YYEEEE. The CDR3 loop is CASSFTGRGTEAFF. The CDR3 nucleotides read TGTGCCAGCAGCTTTACAGGGCGGGGCACTGAAGCTTTCTTT.

This clonotype was detected many times. This rearrangement joins TRBV6-5 to TRBJ1-5, with TRBD1 matching over 8 bases. Looked up from germline, CDR1 is MNHEY and CDR2 is SVGAGI. The trim removed 8 bases at V and 4 bases at J, leaving 1 base unmatched. CDR3 length: 12 amino acids. The DNA of the CDR3 is TGTGCCAGCGGACAGGGAAATCAGCCCCAGCATTTT. Translating gives CASGQGNQPQHF.

The chain carries TRBV6-2 or TRBV6-3 and TRBJ2-2; TRBD2 might be the D (6 bases). The CDR3 sequence is 13 residues long. Deletions cut 6 bases from V and 8 bases from J, with 13 bases between. The germline gives CDR1 MNHEY, CDR2 SVGEGT. The CDR3, as DNA: TGTGCCAGCAGACGGGACTTTCAGGGGGAGCTGTTTTTT. It is translated as CASRRDFQGELFF.